These 13 T cell receptor beta chains share one sample of origin, sequenced in a study of cytomegalovirus exposure and HLA in healthy donors. PCR was performed using 60 Vbeta and 13 Jbeta primers. Clones were sequenced by immunoSEQ multiplex PCR, and TCRdb holds only the in-frame ones, with some missing. The table includes about 120,000 clones, approximately 80% detected once. Sequenced material: PBMCs. The receptors were gathered from a woman aged 18-35 years in good health and CMV-seronegative.

The chain is built from TRBV11-2 and TRBJ1-1, with D maybe TRBD1 (5 bases). The CDR3 sequence is 15 residues long. V was clipped by 5 bases and J by 1 base, with 14 bases between them. The germline V gene encodes CDR1 SGHAT and CDR2 FQNNGV. In nucleotides, the CDR3 is TGTGCCAGCAGCCCGGGGGGGTCTGGGAACACTGAAGCTTTCTTT. This gives the protein CASSPGGSGNTEAFF.

The chain carries TRBV6-6 and TRBJ2-1; D not resolved. This CDR3 contains 15 residues. V lost 7 bases to trimming and J lost 1 base, with 14 bases between them. Per germline, CDR1 MNHNY and CDR2 SVGAGI (reference sequence). The CDR3 loop reads CASTLRVTSYNEQFF. DNA of the CDR3: TGTGCCAGCACCTTACGGGTGACGTCCTACAATGAGCAGTTCTTC.

The chain couples TRBV11-2 to TRBJ1-4; D unresolved. Germline V gives CDR1 SGHAT, CDR2 FQNNGV. There are 14 residues in the CDR3. In nucleotides, the CDR3 is TGTGGGACTTCTCGGGAGGGAACTAATGAAAAACTGTTTTTT. Translating gives CGTSREGTNEKLFF.

The V and J genes are TRBV5-1 and TRBJ2-1; TRBD1 aligns across 9 bases. CDR3 size: 15 residues. Looked up from germline, CDR1 is SGHRS and CDR2 is YFSETQ. J lost 3 bases, V lost 4 bases, and 5 bases had no gene match. The CDR3: CASSPDRGGYNEQFF. CDR3 nucleotide sequence: TGCGCCAGCAGCCCCGACAGGGGGGGCTACAATGAGCAGTTCTTC.

This clone was seen only once. The chain employs TRBV5-7 and TRBJ2-7, with D possibly matching TRBD1 (5 bases). TRBV5-7 is known as an ORF, though its function is uncertain. The CDR3 contains 15 residues. Trimming stripped 4 bases from V and 0 bases from J, with 14 bases between. The CDR3 reads CASSQDSAPSYEQYF. The CDR3 DNA reads TGTGCCAGCAGCCAAGACAGCGCCCCCTCCTACGAGCAGTACTTC.

As to this clone: This sample includes further DNA sequences coding for the same CDR3. CDR3 protein: CASSFVTGFGADTQYF. The CDR3 DNA follows: TGTGCCAGCAGTTTCGTAACGGGGTTTGGGGCAGATACGCAGTATTTT. The V and J genes are TRBV27 and TRBJ2-3; D perhaps matches TRBD2 (5 bases). Deletions cut 3 bases from V and 4 bases from J, with 17 bases between. The CDR3 contains 16 residues. From germline, CDR1 is MNHEY and CDR2 SMNVEV (reference sequence).

This chain links TRBV5-6 with TRBJ2-1, with D maybe TRBD2 (6 bases). With 2 bases removed from V and 4 bases from J, the gap between germline ends came to 10 bases. The CDR3 covers 14 residues. CDR1 and CDR2 from the germline V gene are SGHDT and YYEEEE. CDR3 amino acids: CASSLSGTYNEQFF. CDR3 DNA: TGTGCCAGCAGCTTAAGTGGGACTTACAATGAGCAGTTCTTC.

The chain is built from TRBV9 and TRBJ2-3; 8 bases map to TRBD1. Germline lookup yields CDR1 SGDLS and CDR2 YYNGEE. This CDR3 spans 13 amino acids. V gave up 3 bases and J gave up 7 bases; unmatched junction bases: 4. The CDR3 DNA follows: TGTGCCAGCAGCGCCGGACAGGGTCATACGCAGTATTTT. Residues: CASSAGQGHTQYF. Full variable domain (missing parts from reference TRBV9 and TRBJ2-3): DSGVTQTPKHLITATGQRVTLRCSPRSGDLSVYWYQQSLDQGLQFLIQYYNGEERAKGNILERFSAQQFPDLHSELNLSSLELGDSALYFCASSAGQGHTQYFGPGTRLTVL.

CDR3: CASSSGTSGGTQYF. The CDR3 bases are TGTGCCAGCAGCTCCGGGACTAGCGGTGGTACGCAGTATTTT. The rearrangement links TRBV7-6 to TRBJ2-3, with 11 bases that match TRBD2. J gave up 8 bases and V 4 bases, and 5 bases lay outside the gene matches. The CDR3 runs 14 residues. CDR1 and CDR2 from the germline V gene are SGHVS and FNYEAQ.

The CDR3 coding sequence is TGCGCCAGCAGCGCCAGGCGTGGGACAGGGATCTACGAGCAGTACTTC. Translating gives CASSARRGTGIYEQYF. The gene calls are TRBV5-1 and TRBJ2-7, with TRBD1 identical over 9 bases. V shed 4 bases and J 3 bases; nucleotides not matched to a gene: 11. Germline V gene data show CDR1 as SGHRS and CDR2 as YFSETQ. The CDR3 extends over 16 amino acids.

The chain carries TRBV11-2 and TRBJ1-1, with 7 bases fitting TRBD1. The CDR3 totals 16 residues. After removal of 2 bases from V and 6 bases from J, the junction contained 12 bases not matched to a gene. Per germline, CDR1 SGHAT and CDR2 FQNNGV. CDR3 protein: CASSLNSIRTGSEAFF. The CDR3 bases are TGTGCCAGCAGCTTAAATTCAATAAGGACAGGCTCTGAAGCTTTCTTT.

The V gene is TRBV19, the J gene TRBJ2-3; 7 positions match TRBD2. The CDR3 loop spans 14 amino acids. CDR1 and CDR2 from the germline V gene are LNHDA and SQIVND (reference sequence). V lost 5 bases and J lost 1; bases outside the gene matches: 3. As DNA, the CDR3 is TGTGCCAGTAGTTCCACTAGCGGCACAGATACGCAGTATTTT. This codes for CASSSTSGTDTQYF.

The chain couples TRBV5-1 to TRBJ2-1, with TRBD2 matching over 8 bases. Germline-derived CDR1 and CDR2 are SGHRS and YFSETQ. J gave up 0 bases and V 1 base, and 6 bases lay outside the gene matches. This CDR3 comprises 17 residues. The CDR3 loop is CASSLSPGGGSYNEQFF. The CDR3 region has the DNA TGCGCCAGCAGCTTGTCCCCGGGGGGGGGCTCCTACAATGAGCAGTTCTTC.